This is a list of T cell receptor beta chains from one sample in a study of post-analysis software for immune sequencing data. MiXCR, applied by TCRdb to the PCR reads, yields one record per CDR3 protein. The sample contains approximately 730,000 distinct CDR3 sequences, 40% to 55% of which appear only once. The sequenced sample consisted of blood. The origin of the receptors is a girl between 10 and 17 years old with multiple sclerosis. The CDR3 runs from the conserved cysteine through the conserved F or W. Each record gives: V gene, J gene, clone size, D gene, CDR3 DNA, CDR3 protein. D genes are given only for firm matches. Clone size is not always given. Where it is, it says once, few, many or a class for expanded clones.

v_call: TRBV6-1
j_call: TRBJ2-2
clone_size: .
d_call: TRBD2
cdr3_nt: TGTGCCAGCAGTGCGGCTTCTAGCGGCCCCGGGGAGCTGTTTTTT
cdr3_aa: CASSAASSGPGELFF

v_call: TRBV20-1
j_call: TRBJ2-3
clone_size: .
d_call: .
cdr3_nt: TGCAGTGCCTACCGGACAGCCCGCACAGATACGCAGTATTTT
cdr3_aa: CSAYRTARTDTQYF

v_call: TRBV6-6
j_call: TRBJ2-7
clone_size: .
d_call: TRBD2
cdr3_nt: TGTGCCAGCAGTTACGGCTCTCGGCGGGAGTACTACGAGCAGTACTTC
cdr3_aa: CASSYGSRREYYEQYF

v_call: TRBV5-6
j_call: TRBJ2-7
clone_size: .
d_call: .
cdr3_nt: TGTGCCAGCAGAGGGGGACTCGAACAGTCCTACGAGCAGTACTTC
cdr3_aa: CASRGGLEQSYEQYF

v_call: TRBV2
j_call: TRBJ2-5
clone_size: .
d_call: .
cdr3_nt: TGTGCCAGCACCTGGAAGTTGAGCGAGACCCAGTACTTC
cdr3_aa: CASTWKLSETQYF

v_call: TRBV10-3
j_call: TRBJ1-6
clone_size: .
d_call: TRBD1
cdr3_nt: TGTGCCATCGCCGGGACAGGGGGGTTTCCCCTCCACTTT
cdr3_aa: CAIAGTGGFPLHF

v_call: TRBV30
j_call: TRBJ2-1
clone_size: .
d_call: TRBD2
cdr3_nt: TGTGCCTGGAGGGCTAGCGGGAGGTACGGTGAGCAGTTCTTC
cdr3_aa: CAWRASGRYGEQFF

v_call: TRBV12-3/TRBV12-4
j_call: TRBJ1-2
clone_size: few
d_call: TRBD1
cdr3_nt: TGTGCCAGCAGGACAGGGAAGAGCTATGGCTACACCTTC
cdr3_aa: CASRTGKSYGYTF

v_call: TRBV5-8
j_call: TRBJ2-3
clone_size: few
d_call: TRBD2
cdr3_nt: TGTGCCAGCAGCCCGACTAGCGCCACAGATACGCAGTATTTT
cdr3_aa: CASSPTSATDTQYF

v_call: TRBV10-3
j_call: TRBJ2-1
clone_size: .
d_call: TRBD1
cdr3_nt: TGTGCCATCAGAGGACAGGTTTCAGATGAGCAGTTCTTC
cdr3_aa: CAIRGQVSDEQFF

v_call: TRBV2
j_call: TRBJ2-7
clone_size: few
d_call: TRBD1
cdr3_nt: TGTGCCAGCAGGCCCGGGACAGCATACGAGCAGTACTTC
cdr3_aa: CASRPGTAYEQYF

v_call: TRBV7-2
j_call: TRBJ2-7
clone_size: .
d_call: TRBD2
cdr3_nt: TGTGCCAGCAGCTTTCCGGGACTACTCTACGAGCAGTACTTC
cdr3_aa: CASSFPGLLYEQYF

v_call: TRBV28
j_call: TRBJ2-1
clone_size: .
d_call: .
cdr3_nt: TGTGCCAGCCCCCCGGCGGGGATTTCCTACAATGAGCAGTTCTTC
cdr3_aa: CASPPAGISYNEQFF

v_call: TRBV10-3
j_call: TRBJ2-7
clone_size: few
d_call: TRBD2
cdr3_nt: TGTGCCATCAGTGAGTCAATCAGCGGGAGCTACGAGCAGTACTTC
cdr3_aa: CAISESISGSYEQYF

v_call: TRBV10-3
j_call: TRBJ2-1
clone_size: many
d_call: .
cdr3_nt: TGTGCCACCGGAGACGGCCCCGGGGGGCAGTTCTTC
cdr3_aa: CATGDGPGGQFF

v_call: TRBV5-6
j_call: TRBJ2-7
clone_size: once
d_call: .
cdr3_nt: TGTGCCAGCAGCTCGGGTCCCGTGGGGTATGAGGCCCAGTACTTC
cdr3_aa: CASSSGPVGYEAQYF

v_call: TRBV10-3
j_call: TRBJ2-1
clone_size: .
d_call: .
cdr3_nt: TGTGCCATCAGTGAGTCGATGCTAGCTAATGAGCAGTTCTTC
cdr3_aa: CAISESMLANEQFF

v_call: TRBV20-1
j_call: TRBJ1-5
clone_size: .
d_call: TRBD1
cdr3_nt: TGCAGTGCTAGAGACCGGACAGGGATCGATCAGCCCCAGCATTTT
cdr3_aa: CSARDRTGIDQPQHF

v_call: TRBV7-3
j_call: TRBJ1-1
clone_size: .
d_call: .
cdr3_nt: TGTGCCAGCAGACTGGACCCGAACACTGAAGCTTTCTTT
cdr3_aa: CASRLDPNTEAFF

v_call: TRBV11-2
j_call: TRBJ2-1
clone_size: .
d_call: .
cdr3_nt: TGTGCCAGCAGCTCGGCCACCAAGCGGTACCACGTCAACAATGAGCAGTTCTTC
cdr3_aa: CASSSATKRYHVNNEQFF

v_call: TRBV4-2
j_call: TRBJ1-5
clone_size: .
d_call: TRBD1
cdr3_nt: TGTGCCAGCAGCCAAGGGAGGGACAGTCAGCCCCAGCATTTT
cdr3_aa: CASSQGRDSQPQHF

v_call: TRBV7-9
j_call: TRBJ2-5
clone_size: .
d_call: TRBD1
cdr3_nt: TGTGCCAGCAGAAGGGACAGGGGGCCGGAGACCCAGTACTTC
cdr3_aa: CASRRDRGPETQYF

v_call: TRBV28
j_call: TRBJ1-5
clone_size: .
d_call: TRBD1
cdr3_nt: TGTGCCGCCCAACAGGGGGCGGATCAGCCCCAGCATTTT
cdr3_aa: CAAQQGADQPQHF

v_call: TRBV20-1
j_call: TRBJ2-3
clone_size: .
d_call: .
cdr3_nt: TGCAGTGCTAGAGAACCTAGCGCCAGAGATACGCAGTATTTT
cdr3_aa: CSAREPSARDTQYF

v_call: TRBV4-1
j_call: TRBJ2-1
clone_size: .
d_call: .
cdr3_nt: TGCGCCAGCAGCCGAGACACGAGCTCCTACAATGAGCAGTTCTTC
cdr3_aa: CASSRDTSSYNEQFF

v_call: TRBV30
j_call: TRBJ2-3
clone_size: .
d_call: .
cdr3_nt: TGTGCCTGGAGCCTTGGCGGGCCTAGCACAGATACGCAGTATTTT
cdr3_aa: CAWSLGGPSTDTQYF